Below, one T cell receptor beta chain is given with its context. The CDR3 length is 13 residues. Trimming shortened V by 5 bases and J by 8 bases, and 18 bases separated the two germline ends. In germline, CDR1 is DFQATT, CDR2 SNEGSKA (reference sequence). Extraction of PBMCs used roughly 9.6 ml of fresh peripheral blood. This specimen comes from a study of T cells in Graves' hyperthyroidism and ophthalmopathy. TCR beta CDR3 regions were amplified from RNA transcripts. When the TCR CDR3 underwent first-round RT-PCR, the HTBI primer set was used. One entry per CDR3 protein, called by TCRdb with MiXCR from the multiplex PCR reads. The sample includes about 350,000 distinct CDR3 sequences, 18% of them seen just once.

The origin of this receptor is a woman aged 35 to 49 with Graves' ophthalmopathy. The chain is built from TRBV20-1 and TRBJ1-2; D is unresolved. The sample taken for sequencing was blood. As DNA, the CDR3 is TGCAGTGCTCCTCAGAGAGGGTTCGGCGGCTACACCTTC. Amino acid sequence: CSAPQRGFGGYTF.